The source of this T cell receptor beta chain is a study of blood T cell repertoires in COVID-19. Overall study context: Acute and convalescent COVID-19 samples came from the United States, Italy and Spain. The cDNA or gDNA used as material had been derived from T cells, B-cell-depleted T cells, or PBMCs.

In the source study's methods: From reference gene primer amplification, estimates of nucleated cell counts were derived. Using immunoSEQ multiplex PCR, the repertoire was profiled, and TCRdb retains in-frame clones only, with some absent. Clonal size and the V and J genes are those of that table, whereas D and trimming came from the DNA. The repertoire holds 250,000 to 350,000 clones, with roughly 90% as singletons. Between the trimmed V and J ends, which lost 5 bases and 5 bases, there was a span of 17 bases. Germline V gives CDR1 SGHTA, CDR2 FQGTGA. There are 15 residues in the CDR3. Sequenced input: peripheral blood. The sequence derives from a man aged 18 to 35 who had recovered from COVID-19. The rearrangement joins TRBV7-3 to TRBJ2-3, with D perhaps TRBD2 (5 bases). Here the CDR3 DNA reads TGTGCCAGCAGCAAGAACGGCCTCCGGGGAGATACGCAGTATTTT. This gives the protein CASSKNGLRGDTQYF. Combining the CDR3 with reference TRBV7-3 and TRBJ2-3 gives the whole variable domain GAGVSQTPSNKVTEKGKYVELRCDPISGHTALYWYRQSLGQGPEFLIYFQGTGAADDSGLPNDRFFAVRPEGSVSTLKIQRTERGDSAVYLCASSKNGLRGDTQYFGPGTRLTVL.